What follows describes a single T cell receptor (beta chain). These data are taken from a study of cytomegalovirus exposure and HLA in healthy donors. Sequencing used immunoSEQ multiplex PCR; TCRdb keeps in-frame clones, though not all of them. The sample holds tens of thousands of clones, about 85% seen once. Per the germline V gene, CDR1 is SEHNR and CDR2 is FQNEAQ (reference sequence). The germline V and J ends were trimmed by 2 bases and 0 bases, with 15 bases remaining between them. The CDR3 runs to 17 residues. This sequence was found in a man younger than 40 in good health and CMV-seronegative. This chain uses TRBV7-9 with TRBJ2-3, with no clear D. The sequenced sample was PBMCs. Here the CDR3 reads CASSLSTRRLSTDTQYF. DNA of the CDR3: TGTGCCAGCAGCTTAAGCACCCGGAGACTGAGCACAGATACGCAGTATTTT.